The 24 T cell receptor beta chains below were found in one sample sequenced in a study of vaccination and CD4 T cells after COVID-19. Scientists ran DNA taken from cultured CD4+ T cells through the Oncomine TCR Beta short-read assay for sequencing. TCRdb re-analysed the PCR reads in MiXCR, keeping a single row per CDR3 protein. Of about 8,500 distinct CDR3 sequences listed, 59% are singletons. Which antigens these TCRs recognize remains unknown. Sample treatment: approximately nine-day PBMC culture with coronavirus spike peptide pools or control peptides (ViraFEST assay). The sequenced sample was CD4+ T cells from blood, cultured in vitro. These receptors were obtained from a human donor who had recovered from COVID-19.

The rearrangement uses TRBV7-6 and TRBJ2-7; D gene uncertain. The CDR3 runs to 13 residues. The germline gives CDR1 SGHVS, CDR2 FNYEAQ. V shed 7 bases and J shed 5 bases, with 15 bases lying between them. CDR3 DNA: TGTGCCAGCAACACCATATTCGGTGACGAGCAGTACTTC. Encoded protein: CASNTIFGDEQYF.

This clonotype was found a few times. The chain uses TRBV20-1 and TRBJ2-1, with 10 bases lining up with TRBD2. Germline CDR1 is DFQATT and CDR2 is SNEGSKA (reference sequence). This CDR3 comprises 14 residues. V lost 6 bases, J lost 7 bases, and 9 bases stayed unmatched. This CDR3 is CSARSGRALNEQFF. The CDR3 DNA follows: TGCAGTGCCCGAAGCGGGAGGGCCCTAAATGAGCAGTTCTTC.

The J gene is TRBJ2-5, the V gene TRBV7-2; a weak D match, TRBD2 (6 bases). Trimming pared 0 bases from V and 5 bases from J, leaving 13 bases between. Germline-derived CDR1 and CDR2 are SGHTA and FQGNSA. The CDR3 has 15 residues. The CDR3 loop is CASSLAFSRGETQYF. CDR3 DNA: TGTGCCAGCAGCTTAGCGTTCTCCCGGGGGGAGACCCAGTACTTC.

This clonotype has a handful of counts. The chain recombines TRBV7-2 with TRBJ1-2, with TRBD1 as a possible D gene (5 bases). CDR3 length: 15 amino acids. Trimming removed 1 base at V and 2 bases at J, with 11 bases between. CDR1 and CDR2 from the germline V gene are SGHTA and FQGNSA. The CDR3 region is CASSLGGRVNYGYTF. The CDR3 region has the DNA TGTGCCAGCAGCTTAGGGGGCAGGGTCAACTATGGCTACACCTTC.

The chain employs TRBV27 and TRBJ1-2, with unresolved D. CDR3 size: 12 residues. The germline V gene encodes CDR1 MNHEY and CDR2 SMNVEV (reference sequence). The germline V and J ends were trimmed by 6 bases and 4 bases, with 9 bases remaining between them. CDR3 sequence: CASSAYPYGYTF. DNA for the CDR3: TGTGCCAGCAGCGCTTACCCCTATGGCTACACCTTC.

The V call is TRBV28, the J call TRBJ1-5; tentative D call: TRBD1 (6 bases). Germline V lookup: CDR1 MDHEN, CDR2 SYDVKM. The CDR3 contains 11 residues. V was shortened by 6 bases and J by 10 bases, with 10 bases between the two germline ends. CDR3: CASRDSGPQHF. The CDR3 DNA reads TGTGCCAGCAGGGACAGTGGACCCCAGCATTTT.

In this sample, this clonotype turned up a few times. The V call is TRBV28, the J call TRBJ2-7; D is undetermined. This CDR3 is built from 11 residues. CDR1 is MDHEN and CDR2 is SYDVKM in the germline V gene. Trimming stripped 5 bases from V and 4 bases from J, with 6 bases between. The CDR3 DNA is TGTGCCAGCAGTCTGCGGTACGAGCAGTACTTC. Its protein product is CASSLRYEQYF.

This rearrangement joins TRBV20-1 to TRBJ1-5, with 8 bases that match TRBD1. V shed 3 bases, J shed 7 bases, and the junction held 11 bases outside the gene matches. CDR3 length equals 15 residues. Germline CDR1 and CDR2: DFQATT and SNEGSKA (reference sequence). This CDR3 is CSASLPGGAWQPQHF. For the CDR3, the DNA is TGCAGTGCTAGCCTTCCAGGGGGCGCATGGCAGCCCCAGCATTTT.

This clonotype was recorded once. The V and J genes are TRBV20-1 and TRBJ2-1; TRBD2 matches at 7 bases. Germline assignment: CDR1 DFQATT and CDR2 SNEGSKA (reference sequence). The CDR3 is 15 residues long. V lost 3 bases and J lost 9; bases outside the gene matches: 14. Written as DNA, the CDR3 is TGCAGTGCTAGCGGGAGGACACAGATAGTCCTTGAGCAGTTCTTC. This gives the protein CSASGRTQIVLEQFF.

This chain links TRBV6-4 with TRBJ1-2; the D is unclear. Germline V gene lookup returns CDR1 MRHNA and CDR2 SNTAGT. The V end lost 5 bases, the J end lost 3 bases, and 10 bases lay between the germline ends. The CDR3 has 13 amino acids. Written as DNA, the CDR3 is TGTGCCAGCAGTCCAGGAGGCGACTATGGCTACACCTTC. Amino acids: CASSPGGDYGYTF.

The CDR3 bases are TGCAGTGCTAGAGATACTAGCGGGAGGGCCTTCGAGCAGTACTTC. Translation gives CSARDTSGRAFEQYF. V usage is TRBV20-1 and J usage is TRBJ2-7, with TRBD2 matching 13 bases. This CDR3 is 15 amino acids long. Per germline, CDR1 DFQATT and CDR2 SNEGSKA (reference sequence). The V gene end was trimmed by 0 bases and the J gene end by 6 bases; junction bases not matched to a gene: 5.

The rearrangement uses TRBV15 and TRBJ1-2; TRBD1 matches at 8 bases. Germline loops: CDR1 LNHNV, CDR2 YYDKDF (reference sequence). V gave up 5 bases and J gave up 8 bases; unmatched junction bases: 7. The CDR3 totals 13 residues. CDR3 DNA sequence: TGTGCCACCAGCCCACGCAGGGGGCAAGGCTACACCTTC. Translation gives CATSPRRGQGYTF. Filled out from reference TRBV15 and TRBJ1-2, the complete variable domain reads DAMVIQNPRYQVTQFGKPVTLSCSQTLNHNVMYWYQQKSSQAPKLLFHYYDKDFNNEADTPDNFQSRRPNTSFCFLDIRSPGLGDTAMYLCATSPRRGQGYTFGSGTRLTVV.

This clonotype was detected only once. The J gene is TRBJ1-5, the V gene TRBV7-9; D is ambiguous. CDR3 size: 15 residues. Germline loops: CDR1 SEHNR, CDR2 FQNEAQ (reference sequence). Trimming removed 1 base from V and 5 bases from J, with 12 bases in between. The CDR3 loop is CASSLESGYDQPQHF. The CDR3 nucleotides read TGTGCCAGCAGCTTAGAATCGGGTTACGATCAGCCCCAGCATTTT.

The rearrangement links TRBV7-9 to TRBJ2-1; D may be TRBD1 or TRBD2 (6 bases each). The CDR3 is 15 amino acids. V gave up 5 bases and J gave up 5 bases, with 16 bases separating them. Germline CDR1 is SEHNR and CDR2 is FQNEAQ (reference sequence). The CDR3 here is CASSLVGGTDNEQFF. In DNA form, the CDR3 reads TGTGCCAGCAGCCTTGTGGGGGGCACGGACAATGAGCAGTTCTTC. Full variable domain (rest looked up from reference TRBV7-9 and TRBJ2-1): DTGVSQNPRHKITKRGQNVTFRCDPISEHNRLYWYRQTLGQGPEFLTYFQNEAQLEKSRLLSDRFSAERPKGSFSTLEIQRTEQGDSAMYLCASSLVGGTDNEQFFGPGTRLTVL.

This clonotype was seen a handful of times. J is TRBJ2-5 and V is TRBV7-2; D is uncertain. Trimming removed 7 bases at V and 2 bases at J, with 8 bases between. Germline V gives CDR1 SGHTA, CDR2 FQGNSA. The CDR3 is 12 residues long. The CDR3 loop reads CASTNGQETQYF. The CDR3 coding sequence is TGTGCCAGCACCAACGGACAAGAGACCCAGTACTTC. The full variable domain, in which reference TRBV7-2 and TRBJ2-5 provide the parts outside the CDR3, is GAGVSQSPSNKVTEKGKDVELRCDPISGHTALYWYRQSLGQGLEFLIYFQGNSAPDKSGLPSDRFSAERTGGSVSTLTIQRTQQEDSAVYLCASTNGQETQYFGPGTRLLVL.

The J gene is TRBJ2-5, the V gene TRBV29-1; D tentatively reads TRBD1 or TRBD2 (5 bases each). Between the trimmed V and J ends, which lost 6 bases and 5 bases, there was a span of 10 bases. There are 11 residues in the CDR3. Germline values: CDR1 SQVTM, CDR2 ANQGSEA. DNA of the CDR3: TGCAGCGTGGGCGAGGGGGAGACCCAGTACTTC. Translation: CSVGEGETQYF.

The CDR3 coding sequence is TGTGCCAGCAGAGCTCAGGCTGCCTGGGAGACCCAGTACTTC. It yields the protein CASRAQAAWETQYF. The chain couples TRBV6-1 to TRBJ2-5; no clear D gene. CDR3 length equals 14 residues. V was cut by 6 bases and J by 5 bases, with 16 bases left in between. Per the germline V gene, CDR1 is MNHNS and CDR2 is SASEGT.

The chain couples TRBV27 to TRBJ2-7; D remains unclear. Trimming left V 5 bases short and J 2 bases short, with 10 bases between. From germline, CDR1 is MNHEY and CDR2 SMNVEV (reference sequence). The CDR3 runs to 13 residues. CDR3 amino acids: CASSRQGTYEQYF. The CDR3 bases are TGTGCCAGCAGTCGACAAGGCACCTACGAGCAGTACTTC.

The chain carries TRBV20-1 and TRBJ2-5, with 9 bases identical to TRBD1. Germline assignment: CDR1 DFQATT and CDR2 SNEGSKA (reference sequence). Losses at the gene ends were 0 bases for V and 5 bases for J; bases not matched to a gene: 13. The CDR3 extends over 17 amino acids. The CDR3 DNA reads TGCAGTGCTAGAGAGGGGGGAGGGGACAGGGAGAGGGAGACCCAGTACTTC. Its translation: CSAREGGGDRERETQYF.

DNA for the CDR3: TGCAGTGCTATGGGAATAGCGCGGATCCAAGAGACCCAGTACTTC. Its protein product is CSAMGIARIQETQYF. This chain connects TRBV20-1 to TRBJ2-5; tentative D call: TRBD2 (5 bases). CDR1 is DFQATT, CDR2 SNEGSKA, per germline (reference sequence). V gave up 4 bases and J gave up 1 base, with 16 bases separating them. CDR3 length: 15 amino acids.

The chain combines TRBV7-3 with TRBJ2-1; the match to TRBD1 covers 9 bases. V shed 3 bases and J 5 bases; nucleotides not matched to a gene: 2. The CDR3 extends over 14 amino acids. Germline loops: CDR1 SGHTA, CDR2 FQGTGA. The DNA for the CDR3 is TGTGCCAGCAGCTTGGGACAGGGTCACAATGAGCAGTTCTTC. This translates into CASSLGQGHNEQFF. Filled out from reference TRBV7-3 and TRBJ2-1, the complete variable domain reads GAGVSQTPSNKVTEKGKYVELRCDPISGHTALYWYRQSLGQGPEFLIYFQGTGAADDSGLPNDRFFAVRPEGSVSTLKIQRTERGDSAVYLCASSLGQGHNEQFFGPGTRLTVL.

The CDR3 DNA sequence: TGTGCCACCAGTGATCCGGGCAGGGGGCATGGCTACACCTTC. As protein: CATSDPGRGHGYTF. The J gene is TRBJ1-2, the V gene TRBV24-1; 8 bases line up with TRBD1. CDR1 and CDR2 (germline): KGHDR, SFDVKD. This CDR3 has 14 amino acids. Trimming at V came to 3 bases and at J to 6 bases, leaving 5 bases not matched to a gene.

This rearrangement joins TRBV15 to TRBJ2-5; 8 positions match TRBD2. CDR1 and CDR2 from the germline V gene are LNHNV and YYDKDF (reference sequence). The CDR3 contains 14 residues. V was clipped by 7 bases and J by 7 bases; unmatched bases: 11. In DNA form, the CDR3 reads TGTGCCACCAAGCTACCCCTCGGGGGGGTGACCCAGTACTTC. Translating it yields CATKLPLGGVTQYF.

The chain uses TRBV11-2 and TRBJ2-5, with D possibly TRBD1 on 5 matching bases. The germline V gene encodes CDR1 SGHAT and CDR2 FQNNGV. The CDR3 extends over 15 amino acids. Trimming took 1 base from V and 5 from J, leaving 14 bases between them. CDR3 region: CASSLGGKLIETQYF. The CDR3, as DNA: TGTGCCAGCAGCTTAGGGGGCAAGCTTATCGAGACCCAGTACTTC.